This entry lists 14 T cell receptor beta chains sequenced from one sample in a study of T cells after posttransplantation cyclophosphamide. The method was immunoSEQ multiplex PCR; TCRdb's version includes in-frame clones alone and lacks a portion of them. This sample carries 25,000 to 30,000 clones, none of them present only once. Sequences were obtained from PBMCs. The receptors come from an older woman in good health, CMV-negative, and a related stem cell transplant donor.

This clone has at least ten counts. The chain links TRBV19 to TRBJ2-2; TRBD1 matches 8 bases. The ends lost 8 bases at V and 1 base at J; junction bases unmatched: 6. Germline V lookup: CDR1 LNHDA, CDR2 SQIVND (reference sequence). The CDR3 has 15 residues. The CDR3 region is CASRTGTGNTGELFF. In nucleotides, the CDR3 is TGTGCCAGTCGGACCGGGACAGGGAACACCGGGGAGCTGTTTTTT.

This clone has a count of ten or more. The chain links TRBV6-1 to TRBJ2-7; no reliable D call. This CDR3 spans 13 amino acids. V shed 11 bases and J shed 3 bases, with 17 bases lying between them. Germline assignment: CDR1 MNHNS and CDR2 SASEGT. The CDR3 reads CAAGLERNYEQYF. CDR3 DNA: TGTGCCGCAGGTCTGGAACGAAACTACGAGCAGTACTTC.

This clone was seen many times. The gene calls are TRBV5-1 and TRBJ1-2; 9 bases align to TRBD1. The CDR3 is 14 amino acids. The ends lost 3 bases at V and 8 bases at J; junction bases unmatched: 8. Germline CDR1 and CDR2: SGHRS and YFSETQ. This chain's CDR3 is CASSYADRGGGYTF. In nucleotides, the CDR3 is TGCGCCAGCAGCTACGCGGACAGGGGAGGCGGCTACACCTTC.

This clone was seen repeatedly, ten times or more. The CDR3 coding sequence is TGTGCCAGTAGTATAAAAGGGGGCCGGCAGCCCCAGCATTTT. Its protein is CASSIKGGRQPQHF. This sequence joins TRBV19 and TRBJ1-5; 7 bases are a match to TRBD1. The V gene's germline CDR1 is LNHDA and CDR2 SQIVND (reference sequence). The V segment lost 2 bases and the J segment 7 bases; nucleotides outside the gene matches: 5. The CDR3 consists of 14 residues.

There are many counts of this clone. This CDR3 reads CATVDSGARLRDNEQFF. In DNA, the CDR3 is TGTGCCACCGTCGATAGCGGGGCTCGATTAAGGGACAATGAGCAGTTCTTC. The genes are TRBV10-3 and TRBJ2-1; 8 positions match TRBD2. V was pared by 10 bases and J by 5 bases, with 19 bases of the junction left unmatched. The CDR3 sequence is 17 residues long. Germline V gene data show CDR1 as ENHRY and CDR2 as SYGVKD.

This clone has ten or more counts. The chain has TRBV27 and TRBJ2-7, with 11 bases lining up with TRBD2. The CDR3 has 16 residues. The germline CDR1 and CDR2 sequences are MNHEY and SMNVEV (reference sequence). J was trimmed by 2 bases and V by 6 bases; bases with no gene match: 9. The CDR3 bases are TGTGCCAGCAGCATTTCCGGGACTAGCGGCCCCTACGAGCAGTACTTC. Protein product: CASSISGTSGPYEQYF.

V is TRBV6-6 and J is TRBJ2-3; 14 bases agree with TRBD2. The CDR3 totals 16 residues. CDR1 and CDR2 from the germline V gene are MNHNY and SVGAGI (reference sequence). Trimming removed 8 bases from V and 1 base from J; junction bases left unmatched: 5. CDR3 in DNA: TGTGCCAGCCGACTAGCGGGGGGGGGCGGCACAGATACGCAGTATTTT. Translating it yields CASRLAGGGGTDTQYF.

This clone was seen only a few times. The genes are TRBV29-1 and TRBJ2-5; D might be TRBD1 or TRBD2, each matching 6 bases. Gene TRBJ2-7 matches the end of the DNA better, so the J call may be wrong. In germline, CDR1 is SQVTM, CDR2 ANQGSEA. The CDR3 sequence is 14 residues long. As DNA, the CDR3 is TGCAGCGTCAGGGCCACAGGGAGGCAATACGAGCAGTACTTC. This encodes CSVRATGRQYEQYF.

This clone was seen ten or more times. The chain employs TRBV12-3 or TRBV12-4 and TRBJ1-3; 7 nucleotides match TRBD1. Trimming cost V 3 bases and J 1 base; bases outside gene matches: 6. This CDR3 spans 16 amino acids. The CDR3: CASSFDRDLSGNTIYF. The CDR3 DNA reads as TGTGCCAGCAGTTTCGACAGGGACCTTTCTGGAAACACCATATATTTT.

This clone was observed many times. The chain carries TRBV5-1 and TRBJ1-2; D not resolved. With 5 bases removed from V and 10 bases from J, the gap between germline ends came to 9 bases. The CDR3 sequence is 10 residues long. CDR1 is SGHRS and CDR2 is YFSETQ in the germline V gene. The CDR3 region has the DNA TGCGCCAGCAGGAGCGCAACCTACACCTTC. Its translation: CASRSATYTF.

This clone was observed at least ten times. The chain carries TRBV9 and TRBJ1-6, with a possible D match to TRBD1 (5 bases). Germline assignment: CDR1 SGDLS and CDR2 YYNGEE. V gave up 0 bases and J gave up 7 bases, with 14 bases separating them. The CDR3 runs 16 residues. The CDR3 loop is CASSVGGGTLNSPLHF. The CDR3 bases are TGTGCCAGCAGCGTAGGGGGCGGAACGTTAAATTCACCCCTCCACTTT.

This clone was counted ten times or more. This CDR3 is CASSLTSLAYYEQYF. CDR3 DNA sequence: TGTGCCAGCAGTTTGACTAGTTTGGCCTACTACGAGCAGTACTTC. The rearrangement links TRBV6-5 to TRBJ2-7; TRBD2 might be the D (6 bases). Germline CDR1 and CDR2: MNHEY and SVGAGI. V was pared by 4 bases and J by 3 bases, with 16 bases between. The CDR3 totals 15 residues.

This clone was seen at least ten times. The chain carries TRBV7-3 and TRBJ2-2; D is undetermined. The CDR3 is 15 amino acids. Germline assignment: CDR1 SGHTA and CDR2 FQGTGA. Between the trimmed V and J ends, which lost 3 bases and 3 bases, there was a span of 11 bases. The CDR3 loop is CASSFAGQHTGELFF. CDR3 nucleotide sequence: TGTGCCAGCAGCTTTGCTGGGCAACACACCGGGGAGCTGTTTTTT.

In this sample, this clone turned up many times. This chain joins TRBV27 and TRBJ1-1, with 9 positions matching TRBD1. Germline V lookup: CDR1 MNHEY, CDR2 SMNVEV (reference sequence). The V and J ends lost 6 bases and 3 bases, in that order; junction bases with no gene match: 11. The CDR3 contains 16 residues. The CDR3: CASRPTYRGRDTEAFF. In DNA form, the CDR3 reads TGTGCCAGCAGGCCTACTTACAGGGGGCGAGACACTGAAGCTTTCTTT.